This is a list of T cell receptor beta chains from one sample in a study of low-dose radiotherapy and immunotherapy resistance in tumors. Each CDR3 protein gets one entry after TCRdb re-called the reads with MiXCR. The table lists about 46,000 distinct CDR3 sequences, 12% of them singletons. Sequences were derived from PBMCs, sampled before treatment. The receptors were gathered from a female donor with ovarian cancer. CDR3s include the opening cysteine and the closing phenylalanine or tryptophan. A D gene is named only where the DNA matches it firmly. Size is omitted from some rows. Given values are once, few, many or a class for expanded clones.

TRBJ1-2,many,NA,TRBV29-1,TGCAGCGTTGAGGAGGCGGGGGGCAGTGGCTACACCTTC,CSVEEAGGSGYTF
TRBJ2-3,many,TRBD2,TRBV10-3,TGTGCCATCGGCTCCGGGACTAGCGGGGTCCTTGGAGATACGCAGTATTTT,CAIGSGTSGVLGDTQYF
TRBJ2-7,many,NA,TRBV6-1,TGTGCCAGCAGTGAAGGTCCTCAGGACAGCTACGAGCAGTACTTC,CASSEGPQDSYEQYF
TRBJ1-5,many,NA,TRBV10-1,TGCGCCAGCAGTGAGTCAGGGCAGCCCCAGCATTTT,CASSESGQPQHF
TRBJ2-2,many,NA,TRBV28,TGTGCCAGCAGCCAAGGTCAGAGCACCGGGGAGCTGTTTTTT,CASSQGQSTGELFF
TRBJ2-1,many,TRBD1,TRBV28,TGTGCCAGCAGTTTAGGGACAGCCAATGAGCAGTTCTTC,CASSLGTANEQFF
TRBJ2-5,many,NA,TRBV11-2,TGTGCCAGCAGCCCCAGGGTGAAGTTAGCGGACAGCCTACAAGAGACCCAGTACTTC,CASSPRVKLADSLQETQYF
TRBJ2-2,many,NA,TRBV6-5,TGTGCCAGCAGCCGACAAGGGATGAACACCGGGGAGCTGTTTTTT,CASSRQGMNTGELFF
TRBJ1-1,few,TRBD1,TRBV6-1,TGTGCCAGCAGTGAAAGGCAGGGGGCGAGGGGCACTTTCTTT,CASSERQGARGTFF
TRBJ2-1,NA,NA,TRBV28,TGTGCCAGCAGTCAACCGGACAGGGAGGGGTTCTTC,CASSQPDREGFF
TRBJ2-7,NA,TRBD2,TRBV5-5,TGTGCCAGCAGGCGACTAGCGGGGGGACAGACCTACGAGCAGTACTTC,CASRRLAGGQTYEQYF
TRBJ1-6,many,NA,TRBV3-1,TGTGCCAGCAGCCCCGGGGGGGCGCGTAATTCACCCCTCCACTTT,CASSPGGARNSPLHF
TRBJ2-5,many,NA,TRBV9,TGTGCCAGCAGCGTAGGCTACCGGCCGGGACTGGGGGAGAGGACCCAGTACTTC,CASSVGYRPGLGERTQYF
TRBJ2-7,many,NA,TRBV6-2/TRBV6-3,TGTGCCAGCACTCACTTATACGAGCAGTACTTC,CASTHLYEQYF
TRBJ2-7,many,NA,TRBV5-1,TGCGCCAGCAGCTTGGGGGACACCTTCTACGAGCAGTACTTC,CASSLGDTFYEQYF
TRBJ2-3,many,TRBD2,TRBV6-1,TGTGCCAGCAGTGAACGTGGCGGGGGTTTGGATACGCAGTATTTT,CASSERGGGLDTQYF
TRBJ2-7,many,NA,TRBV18,TGTGCCAGCTCCCCCGGGACAACTTCCTACGAGCAGTACTTC,CASSPGTTSYEQYF
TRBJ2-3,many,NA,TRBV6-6,TGTGCCAGCAGTCGGGGGAGCGGTGGTCTCACAGATACGCAGTATTTT,CASSRGSGGLTDTQYF
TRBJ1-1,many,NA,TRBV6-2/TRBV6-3,TGTGCCAGCACCCCAGCGGGGCGCGGTGAAGCTTTCTTT,CASTPAGRGEAFF
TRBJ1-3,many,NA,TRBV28,TGTGCCAGCACTGAAGTTTCTGGAAACACCATATATTTT,CASTEVSGNTIYF
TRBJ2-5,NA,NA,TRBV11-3,TGTGCCAGCAGCCAGGGTGGGACCCAGTACTTC,CASSQGGTQYF
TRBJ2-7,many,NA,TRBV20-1,TGCAGTGCCAGGAGACTAGGGAGCTCCTACGAGCAGTACTTC,CSARRLGSSYEQYF
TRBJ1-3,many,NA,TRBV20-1,TGCAGTGCTAGAGCTCTCCTGAGGAACTCTGGAAACACCATATATTTT,CSARALLRNSGNTIYF
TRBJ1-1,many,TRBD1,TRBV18,TGTGCCAGCTCACCAAAGGGGGCGAACACTGAAGCTTTCTTT,CASSPKGANTEAFF
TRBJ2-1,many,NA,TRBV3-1,TGTGCCAGCAGCCAAGGAATTGAGCAATACAATGAGCAGTTCTTC,CASSQGIEQYNEQFF
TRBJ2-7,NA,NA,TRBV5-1,TGCGCCAGCAAGAGGAGGGCCACCGGGGAGCTGTACTTC,CASKRRATGELYF
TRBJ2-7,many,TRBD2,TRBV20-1,TGCAGTGCCAATAGCGGGACTTACTACGAGCAGTACTTC,CSANSGTYYEQYF
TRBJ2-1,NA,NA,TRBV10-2,TGCGCCAGCAGACAGGAGACTTATTACAATGAGCAGTTCTTC,CASRQETYYNEQFF
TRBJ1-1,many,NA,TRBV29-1,TGCAGCGTTGGCAGGGGCGGGGACACAGTTGAAGCTTTCTTT,CSVGRGGDTVEAFF
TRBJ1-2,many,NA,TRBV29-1,TGCAGCGTTGATGCACAGGGCTATGGCTACACCTTC,CSVDAQGYGYTF
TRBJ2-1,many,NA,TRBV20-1,TGCAGTGCTAGCCCGGTCGACGGAATTAAGAGTGCCACCTCGTACAATGAGCAGTTCTTC,CSASPVDGIKSATSYNEQFF
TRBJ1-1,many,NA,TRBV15,TGTGCCACCAGCAGAGAGACTAGGAACACTGAAGCTTTCTTT,CATSRETRNTEAFF
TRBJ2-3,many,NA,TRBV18,TGTGCCAGCTCAATCGGGGCCTATCAGGGGGATACGCAGTATTTT,CASSIGAYQGDTQYF
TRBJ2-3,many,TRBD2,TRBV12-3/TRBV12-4,TGTGCCAGCAGGCGAGCGGGATCCACAGATACGCAGTATTTT,CASRRAGSTDTQYF
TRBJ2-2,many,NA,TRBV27,TGTGCCAGCAGTGGAGGGTATAACCGGCGAACCGGGGAGCTGTTTTTT,CASSGGYNRRTGELFF
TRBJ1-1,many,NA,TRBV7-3,TGTGCCAGCAGCTTAATCGGTAGGGTGAACACTGAAGCTTTCTTT,CASSLIGRVNTEAFF
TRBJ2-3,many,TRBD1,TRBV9,TGTGCCAGCAGCCCGGGACAGGGTAAAGCAGATACGCAGTATTTT,CASSPGQGKADTQYF
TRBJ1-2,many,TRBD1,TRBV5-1,TGCGCCAGCAGCGCGACAGGGGGTGACTATGGCTACACCTTC,CASSATGGDYGYTF
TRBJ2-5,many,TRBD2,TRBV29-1,TGCAGCACCCGACTAGCCCTCCAAGAGACCCAGTACTTC,CSTRLALQETQYF
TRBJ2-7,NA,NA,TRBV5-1,TGCGCCAGCAGCTCCGGACAGACGATCTACGAGCAGTACTTC,CASSSGQTIYEQYF
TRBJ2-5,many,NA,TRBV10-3,TGTGCCACCTCTTCCGTCCAAGAGACCCAGTACTTC,CATSSVQETQYF
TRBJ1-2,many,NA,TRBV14,TGTGCCAGCAGCTCCACAGTAGCTGGCTACACCTTC,CASSSTVAGYTF
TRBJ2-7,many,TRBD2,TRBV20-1,TGCAGTGCTAGTAGCGGGAGTACCTACGAGCAGTACTTC,CSASSGSTYEQYF
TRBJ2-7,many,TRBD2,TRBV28,TGTGCCTCACTGGGGAGGGTGTCCTACGAGCAGTACTTC,CASLGRVSYEQYF
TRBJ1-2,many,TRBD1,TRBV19,TGTGCCAGTAGTGGACAGGCCACTAACTATGGCTACACCTTC,CASSGQATNYGYTF
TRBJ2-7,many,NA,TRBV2,TGTGCCAGCAGCGGTGGTGTCAGCTCCTACGAGCAGTACTTC,CASSGGVSSYEQYF
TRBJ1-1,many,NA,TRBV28,TGTGCCAGCACCCCCCGCGGCACTGAAGCTTTCTTT,CASTPRGTEAFF
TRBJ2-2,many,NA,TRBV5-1,TGCGCCAGCAGCCCTTACTCCGGGAACACCGGGGAGCTGTTTTTT,CASSPYSGNTGELFF
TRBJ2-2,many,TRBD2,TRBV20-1,TGCAGTGCTAGAGACCCTAGCGGGGGGGCCCCCGGAACCGGGGAGCTGTTTTTT,CSARDPSGGAPGTGELFF
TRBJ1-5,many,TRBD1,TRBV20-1,TGCAGTGCCGGCCGGACAGGAAGGATGCCCCAGCATTTT,CSAGRTGRMPQHF
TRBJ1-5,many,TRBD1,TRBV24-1,TGTGCCACCAGTGCCTTGGGACAGAATCAGCCCCAGCATTTT,CATSALGQNQPQHF
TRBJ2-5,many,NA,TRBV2,TGTGCCAACATCCTTAACAGGGCCCAAGAGACCCAGTACTTC,CANILNRAQETQYF
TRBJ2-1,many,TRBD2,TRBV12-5,TGTGCTAGTGGTTTTGATCGGACTAGCGCCTACAATGAGCAGTTCTTC,CASGFDRTSAYNEQFF
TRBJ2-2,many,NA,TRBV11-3,TGTGCCAGCAGCCTCTCGGGCACCGGGGAGCTGTTTTTT,CASSLSGTGELFF